This TCR beta chain was sequenced in a study of T cell responses to AZD1222 COVID-19 vaccine. With regard to this clone: Its antigen is currently unknown.

The study's findings and limits: The study found vaccine-associated CD4 TCRs spanning spike, dominant at 160-218 and 743-854.

TCRdb's table, derived via immunoSEQ multiplex PCR, lists solely in-frame clones and lacks some. Of about 140,000 clones listed, about 93% were seen once; the top ten hold less than 5%. The sequence was obtained from an adult who received the AZD1222 COVID-19 vaccine. This material consisted of peripheral blood, taken 28 days after the second AZD1222 dose.

In DNA form, the CDR3 reads TGTGCCAGCAGTTGGACAGGGAAAACTGAAGCTTTCTTT. Translated: CASSWTGKTEAFF. V and J are TRBV12-3 or TRBV12-4 and TRBJ1-1; 8 bases align to TRBD1. The trim removed 4 bases at V and 5 bases at J, leaving 3 bases unmatched. CDR3 length: 13 residues.